Below are 18 T cell receptor beta chains sequenced from a single sample in a study of blood T cell repertoires in COVID-19. Assay: immunoSEQ multiplex PCR; the TCRdb copy retains only in-frame clones and omits some. The sample has 200,000 to 250,000 clones, roughly 86% seen once; the top ten hold roughly 10%. The specimen was peripheral blood. The receptors here all came from a woman aged 50 to 60 with COVID-19, enrolled during active disease.

V usage is TRBV27 and J usage is TRBJ2-3; TRBD2 might be the D (5 bases). This CDR3 is 15 amino acids long. V was clipped by 6 bases and J by 2 bases, with 15 bases between them. The germline gives CDR1 MNHEY, CDR2 SMNVEV (reference sequence). Here the CDR3 reads CASRSFSGITDTQYF. CDR3 DNA: TGTGCCAGCAGGTCGTTTTCGGGGATCACAGATACGCAGTATTTT.

This clone turned up a few times. The chain employs TRBV27 and TRBJ1-1; 7 bases are a match to TRBD1. J was trimmed by 4 bases and V by 10 bases; bases with no gene match: 18. Per the germline V gene, CDR1 is MNHEY and CDR2 is SMNVEV (reference sequence). The CDR3 spans 16 residues. The CDR3 protein is CATSTGLGFGGTEAFF. The CDR3 nucleotides read TGTGCCACCTCGACAGGGTTGGGATTTGGAGGCACTGAAGCTTTCTTT.

The CDR3 DNA sequence: TGTGCCAGCAGCATGACAGGGGACAATGAGCAGTTCTTC. This translates into CASSMTGDNEQFF. The chain recombines TRBV5-6 with TRBJ2-1, with TRBD1 identical over 8 bases. Per the germline V gene, CDR1 is SGHDT and CDR2 is YYEEEE. This CDR3 spans 13 amino acids. J lost 5 bases, V lost 4 bases, and 2 bases had no gene match.

Only one count was recorded for this clone. This rearrangement joins TRBV7-2 to TRBJ2-3; the match to TRBD2 covers 13 bases. CDR1 and CDR2 from the germline V gene are SGHTA and FQGNSA. The CDR3 is 18 residues long. Losses at the gene ends were 1 base for V and 0 bases for J; bases not matched to a gene: 4. The CDR3 loop is CASSLELAGGASTDTQYF. The CDR3 region has the DNA TGTGCCAGCAGCTTAGAACTAGCGGGGGGGGCAAGCACAGATACGCAGTATTTT.

This chain joins TRBV28 and TRBJ1-1; TRBD1 aligns across 8 bases. The CDR3 runs 15 residues. V lost 6 bases to trimming and J lost 6 bases; unmatched junction nucleotides: 12. Germline-derived CDR1 and CDR2 are MDHEN and SYDVKM. CDR3 bases: TGTGCCAGCAGAGGACAGGGTGGGGTCGGGGCTGAAGCTTTCTTT. Translating gives CASRGQGGVGAEAFF.

The rearrangement uses TRBV30 and TRBJ1-4; D call uncertain. Germline CDR1 reads GTSNPN; CDR2 reads SVGIG (reference sequence). This CDR3 spans 14 amino acids. The V and J ends lost 5 bases and 3 bases respectively, with 13 bases between them. CDR3 sequence (DNA): TGTGCCTGGGGGAGACCGGGCCCTAATGAAAAACTGTTTTTT. Translated, it gives CAWGRPGPNEKLFF.

The chain is built from TRBV7-5 and TRBJ2-2; TRBD2 reflects the table's D call only, with no check against the DNA. TRBV7-5 is a pseudogene. This CDR3 contains 14 residues. The CDR3 spells CARSPGEEGGELFF. CDR3 DNA: TGTGCCAGAAGCCCCGGGGAGGAGGGCGGGGAGCTGTTTTTT.

The chain links TRBV11-2 to TRBJ2-7, with 7 bases matching TRBD2. The CDR3 loop spans 13 amino acids. V was pared by 3 bases and J by 1 base, with 0 bases of the junction left unmatched. Germline CDR1 and CDR2: SGHAT and FQNNGV. CDR3 sequence reads: CASSFGGSYEQYF. The CDR3 DNA follows: TGTGCCAGCAGCTTCGGGGGGTCCTACGAGCAGTACTTC. Supplemented by reference TRBV11-2 and TRBJ2-7, the full variable domain reads EAGVAQSPRYKIIEKRQSVAFWCNPISGHATLYWYQQILGQGPKLLIQFQNNGVVDDSQLPKDRFSAERLKGVDSTLKIQPAKLEDSAVYLCASSFGGSYEQYFGPGTRLTVT.

The chain recombines TRBV4-3 with TRBJ1-1; 7 nucleotides match TRBD1. This CDR3 contains 13 residues. Trimming took 6 bases from V and 4 from J; bases not matched to a gene: 5. The germline V gene has CDR1 LGHNA and CDR2 YSLEER. CDR3 coding DNA: TGCGCCAGCAGGTCGAACAGGGGCACTGAAGCTTTCTTT. Its translation: CASRSNRGTEAFF.

The chain has TRBV20-1 and TRBJ1-2; D is unresolved. The CDR3 is 14 amino acids. Germline loops: CDR1 DFQATT, CDR2 SNEGSKA (reference sequence). V lost 3 bases, J lost 8 bases, and 19 bases lay in between. The CDR3 sequence: CSASTSRGVGGYTF. The CDR3 bases are TGCAGTGCTAGTACCTCTCGCGGGGTCGGAGGCTACACCTTC.

This chain links TRBV21-1 with TRBJ2-1; whether TRBD2, the table's D call, matches the DNA was not checked. TRBV21-1 is listed as a pseudogene. This CDR3 contains 15 residues. CDR3 amino acids: CASSPRKGGWGPEFF. The CDR3 nucleotides are TGTGCCAGCAGCCCCAGGAAAGGAGGGTGGGGCCCCGAGTTCTTC.

This CDR3 is CASSFGGLMAKNIQYF. The CDR3 nucleotides are TGTGCCAGCAGCTTCGGGGGGCTTATGGCCAAAAACATTCAGTACTTC. The chain has TRBV7-2 and TRBJ2-4; possibly TRBD2 for D (7 bases). The V end lost 3 bases, the J end lost 1 base, and 13 bases lay between the germline ends. Germline CDR1 SGHTA, CDR2 FQGNSA. The CDR3 runs to 16 residues.

V gene TRBV6-2 or TRBV6-3 combines with J gene TRBJ2-7; the D is unclear. CDR1 and CDR2 from the germline V gene are MNHEY and SVGEGT. V gave up 4 bases and J gave up 7 bases, with 20 bases separating them. CDR3 length: 15 residues. The CDR3 loop is CASSFPSVLLLEQYF. The CDR3 coding sequence is TGTGCCAGCAGTTTCCCGTCAGTTCTCCTACTAGAGCAGTACTTC.

This clone has just one count. V gene TRBV19 combines with J gene TRBJ2-7; 10 bases are a match to TRBD1. J gave up 7 bases and V 9 bases, and 15 bases lay outside the gene matches. CDR1 LNHDA and CDR2 SQIVND come from the germline V gene (reference sequence). The CDR3 has 15 residues. The CDR3 sequence: CASSSDRGPVSEQYV. The CDR3 DNA is TGTGCCAGCTCCAGCGACAGGGGGCCGGTGAGTGAGCAGTACGTC.

V usage is TRBV11-2 and J usage is TRBJ1-2; tentatively, D is TRBD1 (6 bases). Germline values: CDR1 SGHAT, CDR2 FQNNGV. The CDR3 extends over 14 amino acids. The V end was cut by 6 bases, the J end by 2 bases, with 13 bases between. In DNA, the CDR3 is TGTGCCAGCAGTTCTCACGGACAGAACTATGGCTACACCTTC. Translated: CASSSHGQNYGYTF.

The V gene is TRBV28, the J gene TRBJ1-5, with D maybe TRBD1 (5 bases). CDR1 and CDR2 from the germline V gene are MDHEN and SYDVKM. This CDR3 has 16 amino acids. With 6 bases removed from V and 3 bases from J, the gap between germline ends came to 18 bases. Here the CDR3 reads CASSLLEGPHNQPQHF. In nucleotides, the CDR3 is TGTGCCAGCAGCCTACTGGAGGGGCCCCACAATCAGCCCCAGCATTTT. Together with reference TRBV28 and TRBJ1-5, the CDR3 gives the full variable domain: DVKVTQSSRYLVKRTGEKVFLECVQDMDHENMFWYRQDPGLGLRLIYFSYDVKMKEKGDIPEGYSVSREKKERFSLILESASTNQTSMYLCASSLLEGPHNQPQHFGDGTRLSIL.

This clone showed up just once. The CDR3 DNA reads TGTGCCAGCACCTACGGGACATTCAAGCCCCAGCATTTT. Residues: CASTYGTFKPQHF. The V gene is TRBV5-8, the J gene TRBJ1-5, with D perhaps TRBD1 (6 bases). The CDR3 totals 13 residues. Deletions cut 6 bases from V and 8 bases from J, with 15 bases between. In germline, CDR1 is SGHTS, CDR2 YDEGEE.

This clone was recorded only once. The rearrangement uses TRBV7-2 and TRBJ1-1; a possible D gene is TRBD1 (5 bases). CDR3 size: 14 residues. Germline V gene lookup returns CDR1 SGHTA and CDR2 FQGNSA. The V and J ends lost 4 bases and 11 bases respectively, with 20 bases between them. DNA for the CDR3: TGTGCCAGCAGCTCTCCTCAGGGTTCCGGGGGGGCTTTCTTT. Translated: CASSSPQGSGGAFF.